This T cell receptor beta chain originates from a study of sequential checkpoint blockade in melanoma. Looking at the study overall: Maintenance nivolumab came after either treatment sequence.

Sequencing was performed with immunoSEQ multiplex PCR; in TCRdb, only in-frame clones are kept and a portion is missing. In the table there are roughly 20,000 clones, around 76% of which are singletons. Treatment described: randomized to nivolumab then ipilimumab (arm A) or the reverse (arm B). DNA-damaging chemotherapy had not been given to any patient beforehand. Sorted cells were live CD3+CD8+, lacking CD19 and CD56, from PBMCs. The source is a human donor with melanoma. The source material was CD8+ T cells sorted from blood (inferred from file names), sampled from a patient given nivolumab and ipilimumab in sequence.

Here the CDR3 DNA reads TGTGCCAGCAGTGAACACCAGGGGTGGTACACTGAAGCTTTCTTT. Its protein product is CASSEHQGWYTEAFF. V gene TRBV6-1 combines with J gene TRBJ1-1, with D maybe TRBD1 (6 bases). Germline V gene data show CDR1 as MNHNS and CDR2 as SASEGT. V dropped 2 bases and J dropped 3 bases, with 13 bases sitting between them. CDR3 size: 15 residues.